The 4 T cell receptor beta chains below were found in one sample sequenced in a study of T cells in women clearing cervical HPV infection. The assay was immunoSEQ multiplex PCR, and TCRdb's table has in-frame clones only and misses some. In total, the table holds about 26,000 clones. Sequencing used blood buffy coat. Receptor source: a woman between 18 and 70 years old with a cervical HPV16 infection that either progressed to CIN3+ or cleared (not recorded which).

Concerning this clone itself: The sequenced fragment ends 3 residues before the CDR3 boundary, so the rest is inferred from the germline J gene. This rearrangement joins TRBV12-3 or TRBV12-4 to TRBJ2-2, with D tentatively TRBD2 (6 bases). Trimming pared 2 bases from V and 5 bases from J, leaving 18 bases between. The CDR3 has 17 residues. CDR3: CASSLNWRGLLTGELFF. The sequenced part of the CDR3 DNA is TGTGCCAGCAGTTTAAATTGGAGGGGATTATTGACCGGGGAG.

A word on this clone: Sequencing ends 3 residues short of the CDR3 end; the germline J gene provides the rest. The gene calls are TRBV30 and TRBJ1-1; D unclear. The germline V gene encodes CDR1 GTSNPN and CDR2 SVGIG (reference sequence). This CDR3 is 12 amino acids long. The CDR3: CAWSTIVNIAFF. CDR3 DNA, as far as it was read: TGTGCCTGGAGCACCATTGTAAACATT.

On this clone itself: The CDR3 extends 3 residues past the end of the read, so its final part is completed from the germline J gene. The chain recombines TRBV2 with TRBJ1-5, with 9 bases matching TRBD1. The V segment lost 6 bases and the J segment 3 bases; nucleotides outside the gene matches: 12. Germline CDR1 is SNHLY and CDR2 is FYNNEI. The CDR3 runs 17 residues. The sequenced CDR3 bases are TGTGCCAGCAGGCCCCGGGACAGGGTAGGCAACAATCAGCCC. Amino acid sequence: CASRPRDRVGNNQP. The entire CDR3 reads CASRPRDRVGNNQPQHF.

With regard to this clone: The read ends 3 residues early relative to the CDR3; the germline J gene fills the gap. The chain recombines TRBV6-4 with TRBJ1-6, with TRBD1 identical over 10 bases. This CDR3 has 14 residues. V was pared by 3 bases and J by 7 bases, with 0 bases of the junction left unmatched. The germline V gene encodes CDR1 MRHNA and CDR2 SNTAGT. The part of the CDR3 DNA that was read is TGTGCCAGCAGTGAGGGACAGGGGAATTCACCC. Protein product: CASSEGQGNSP. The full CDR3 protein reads CASSEGQGNSPLHF.